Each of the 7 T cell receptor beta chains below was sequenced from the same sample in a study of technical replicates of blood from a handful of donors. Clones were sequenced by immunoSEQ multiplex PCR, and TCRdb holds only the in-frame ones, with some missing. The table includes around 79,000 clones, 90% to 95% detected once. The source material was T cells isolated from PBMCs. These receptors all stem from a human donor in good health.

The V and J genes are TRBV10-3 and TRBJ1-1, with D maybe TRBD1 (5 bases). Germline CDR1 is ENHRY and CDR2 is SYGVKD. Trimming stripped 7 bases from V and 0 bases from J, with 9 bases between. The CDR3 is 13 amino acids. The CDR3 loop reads CAITTGVNTEAFF. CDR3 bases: TGTGCCATCACCACAGGAGTGAACACTGAAGCTTTCTTT.

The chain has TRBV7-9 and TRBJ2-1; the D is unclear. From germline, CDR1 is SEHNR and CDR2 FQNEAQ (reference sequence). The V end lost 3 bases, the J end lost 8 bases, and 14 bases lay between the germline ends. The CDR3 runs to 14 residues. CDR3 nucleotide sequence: TGTGCCAGCAGCTTTAGCACCCTCGGCCATGAGCAGTTCTTC. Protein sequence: CASSFSTLGHEQFF.

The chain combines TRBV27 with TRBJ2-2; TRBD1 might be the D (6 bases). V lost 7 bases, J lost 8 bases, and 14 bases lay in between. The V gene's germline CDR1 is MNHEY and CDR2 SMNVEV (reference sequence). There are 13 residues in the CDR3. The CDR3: CASTRGGTGELFF. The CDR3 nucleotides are TGTGCCAGCACCCGCGGTGGGACAGGGGAGCTGTTTTTT.

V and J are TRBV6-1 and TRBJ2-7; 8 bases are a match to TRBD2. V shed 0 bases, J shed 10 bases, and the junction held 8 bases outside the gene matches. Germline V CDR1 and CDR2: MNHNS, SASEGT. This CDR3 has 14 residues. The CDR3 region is CASSEAERGLPQYF. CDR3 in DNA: TGTGCCAGCAGTGAAGCAGAGCGGGGGCTGCCTCAGTACTTC.

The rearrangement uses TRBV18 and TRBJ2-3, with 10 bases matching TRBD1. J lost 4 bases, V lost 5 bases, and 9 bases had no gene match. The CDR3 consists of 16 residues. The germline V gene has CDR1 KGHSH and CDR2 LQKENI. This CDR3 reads CASSSLPGQGSDTQYF. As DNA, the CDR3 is TGTGCCAGCTCATCGCTTCCGGGACAGGGGTCAGATACGCAGTATTTT.

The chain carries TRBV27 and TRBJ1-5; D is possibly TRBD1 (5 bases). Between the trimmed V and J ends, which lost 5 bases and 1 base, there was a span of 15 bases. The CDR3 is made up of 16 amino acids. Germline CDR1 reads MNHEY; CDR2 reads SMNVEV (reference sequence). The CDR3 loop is CASSQGAPWSNQPQHF. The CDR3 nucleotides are TGTGCCAGCAGTCAAGGGGCGCCTTGGAGCAATCAGCCCCAGCATTTT.

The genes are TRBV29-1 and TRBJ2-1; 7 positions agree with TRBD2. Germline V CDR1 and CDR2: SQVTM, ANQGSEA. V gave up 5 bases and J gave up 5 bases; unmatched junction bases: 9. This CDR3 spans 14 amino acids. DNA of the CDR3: TGCAGCGTTATCGGCCTAGCGGAGGACAATGAGCAGTTCTTC. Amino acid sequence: CSVIGLAEDNEQFF.